Following are 21 T cell receptor beta chains from one sample sequenced in a study of blood T cell repertoires in COVID-19. The data were produced by immunoSEQ multiplex PCR, yet TCRdb's version contains in-frame clones alone and is incomplete. Counted here are about 100,000 clones, approximately 80% occurring once; the ten biggest clones make up 13%. Material: peripheral blood. The source of these receptors is a man aged 50 or older with active or convalescent COVID-19.

This rearrangement joins TRBV28 to TRBJ1-5; TRBD1 is a possible D gene (5 bases). This CDR3 contains 14 residues. Germline V lookup: CDR1 MDHEN, CDR2 SYDVKM. Trimming took off 10 bases at V and 3 bases at J, with 16 bases between the two ends. The CDR3 DNA sequence: TGTGCCACCTTCAGACAGTCCTTCAATCAGCCCCAGCATTTT. It is translated as CATFRQSFNQPQHF.

The chain links TRBV3-1 (or the pseudogene TRBV3-2) to TRBJ2-7; TRBD2 might be the D (7 bases). The CDR3 contains 15 residues. V was clipped by 4 bases and J by 3 bases, with 16 bases between them. The germline gives CDR1 LGHDT, CDR2 YNNKEL (reference sequence). The CDR3 nucleotides are TGTGCCAGCAGCCCCGGGGGCGGGGAGGGCTACGAGCAGTACTTC. This sequence encodes CASSPGGGEGYEQYF.

This rearrangement joins TRBV6-5 to TRBJ2-1; TRBD2 might be the D (5 bases). The CDR3 has 14 amino acids. Per germline, CDR1 MNHEY and CDR2 SVGAGI. V lost 6 bases and J lost 10, with 19 bases in between. The chain's CDR3 is CASRRTPSTGEQFF. In DNA, the CDR3 is TGTGCCAGCAGAAGGACGCCTTCCACGGGGGAGCAGTTCTTC.

This clone was seen ten or more times. The V gene is TRBV29-1, the J gene TRBJ2-1, with TRBD2 as a possible D gene (6 bases). Trimming stripped 7 bases from V and 1 base from J, with 17 bases between. The CDR3 has 15 residues. Germline V gene data show CDR1 as SQVTM and CDR2 as ANQGSEA. Written as DNA, the CDR3 is TGCAGCGGTAGCGGAAACTATCCTTCCTACAATGAGCAGTTCTTC. Protein: CSGSGNYPSYNEQFF.

V gene TRBV6-5 combines with J gene TRBJ2-7; 7 nucleotides line up with TRBD2. The CDR3 totals 14 residues. Germline V lookup: CDR1 MNHEY, CDR2 SVGAGI. The ends lost 6 bases at V and 2 bases at J; junction bases unmatched: 7. CDR3 region: CASRTGLAAYEQYF. CDR3 DNA: TGTGCCAGCAGAACCGGTCTAGCGGCCTACGAGCAGTACTTC.

V and J are TRBV27 and TRBJ2-7; no clear D. The germline V gene has CDR1 MNHEY and CDR2 SMNVEV (reference sequence). This CDR3 is built from 15 residues. Trimming took off 0 bases at V and 6 bases at J, with 15 bases between the two ends. In DNA, the CDR3 is TGTGCCAGCAGTTTATCACTCATTACGAACGGCGAGCAGTACTTC. It is translated as CASSLSLITNGEQYF.

The V call is TRBV24-1, the J call TRBJ2-5, with 7 bases that match TRBD2. CDR1 is KGHDR and CDR2 is SFDVKD in the germline V gene. This CDR3 region has 14 residues. The junction had 4 bases not matched to a gene; V was cut back by 4 bases and J by 3 bases. The CDR3 DNA sequence: TGTGCCACCAGTGAGGGCGGGAGAGAAGAGACCCAGTACTTC. Its translation: CATSEGGREETQYF.

The chain combines TRBV19 with TRBJ1-2; 10 nucleotides match TRBD1. J lost 4 bases, V lost 10 bases, and 9 bases had no gene match. Germline loops: CDR1 LNHDA, CDR2 SQIVND (reference sequence). The CDR3 is made up of 14 amino acids. The CDR3 reads CATRVGTGVYGYTF. CDR3 coding DNA: TGTGCCACCCGAGTCGGGACAGGGGTCTATGGCTACACCTTC.

The chain carries TRBV12-1 and TRBJ2-7; no check of the table's D call, TRBD2, against the DNA was made. TRBV12-1 is annotated as a pseudogene. CDR3 length: 17 amino acids. The CDR3 sequence is CASSCSGGREYSYEQYF. CDR3 DNA: TGTGCCAGCAGCTGCTCTGGGGGGCGGGAGTACTCCTACGAGCAGTACTTC.

The chain couples TRBV7-8 to TRBJ1-3; D is unclear. Looked up from germline, CDR1 is SGHVS and CDR2 is FQNEAQ. Trimming shortened V by 5 bases and J by 1 base, and 6 bases separated the two germline ends. This CDR3 contains 13 residues. CDR3 in amino acids: CASSPYSGNTIYF. CDR3 nucleotide sequence: TGTGCCAGCAGCCCCTATTCTGGAAACACCATATATTTT.

This chain connects TRBV12-5 to TRBJ2-7, with 11 bases fitting TRBD1. Trimming at V came to 7 bases and at J to 7 bases, leaving 9 bases not matched to a gene. The CDR3 covers 14 residues. The germline CDR1 and CDR2 sequences are LGHNT and FRNRAP. The CDR3 DNA is TGTGCTAGTGACGCGGACAGGGGGCTCCGAGAGCAGTACTTC. This translates into CASDADRGLREQYF.

Comments on this clone: Other DNA sequences within the sample encode an identical CDR3. The genes are TRBV6-5 and TRBJ1-1, with TRBD1 as a possible D gene (6 bases). This CDR3 is 13 amino acids long. V lost 6 bases and J lost 1, with 9 bases in between. CDR1 and CDR2 (germline): MNHEY, SVGAGI. CDR3 coding DNA: TGTGCCAGCAGCCAGACAGGGAACACTGAAGCTTTCTTT. Encoded protein: CASSQTGNTEAFF.

The chain links TRBV28 to TRBJ2-7; 9 bases are a match to TRBD1. The V gene end was trimmed by 1 base and the J gene end by 2 bases; junction bases not matched to a gene: 3. The germline V gene encodes CDR1 MDHEN and CDR2 SYDVKM. The CDR3 has 15 residues. The CDR3 DNA follows: TGTGCCAGCAGTTTATTCGGGACAGGGACCTACGAGCAGTACTTC. This codes for CASSLFGTGTYEQYF.

This chain uses TRBV3-1 (or the pseudogene TRBV3-2) with TRBJ2-1; 7 positions agree with TRBD2. The J segment lost 4 bases and the V segment lost 10 bases, leaving 19 bases of the junction unmatched. Per the germline V gene, CDR1 is LGHDT and CDR2 is YNNKEL (reference sequence). This CDR3 is built from 17 residues. This CDR3 reads CAIPQGGGEGLYNEQFF. The CDR3 nucleotides are TGTGCCATCCCCCAAGGAGGAGGGGAGGGTTTATACAATGAGCAGTTCTTC.

V and J are TRBV3-1 (or the pseudogene TRBV3-2) and TRBJ2-1; 11 nucleotides align to TRBD2. From germline, CDR1 is LGHDT and CDR2 YNNKEL (reference sequence). Trimming at V came to 2 bases and at J to 12 bases, leaving 12 bases not matched to a gene. This CDR3 contains 16 residues. CDR3 sequence (DNA): TGTGCCAGCAGCCAACAAACCGGGACTAGCGGAGGGGTGCAGTTCTTC. Its translation is CASSQQTGTSGGVQFF.

This clone was seen a few times. V is TRBV5-6 and J is TRBJ2-3, with 7 bases identical to TRBD1. Germline trimming cut 1 base from V and 6 bases from J; bases unmatched to any gene: 8. CDR3 length equals 15 residues. Germline V gene lookup returns CDR1 SGHDT and CDR2 YYEEEE. In nucleotides, the CDR3 is TGTGCCAGCAGCTTGCCGACAGGGAGCTGGGATACGCAGTATTTT. This gives the protein CASSLPTGSWDTQYF.

This clone appeared a few times. The chain has TRBV25-1 and TRBJ1-1, with 7 bases lining up with TRBD1. The germline CDR1 and CDR2 sequences are MGHDK and SYGVNS. This CDR3 spans 14 amino acids. The V gene end was trimmed by 5 bases and the J gene end by 0 bases; junction bases not matched to a gene: 3. The CDR3 is CASSYGQVNTEAFF. In DNA, the CDR3 is TGTGCCAGCAGTTACGGACAGGTGAACACTGAAGCTTTCTTT.

The genes are TRBV28 and TRBJ1-5; tentative D call: TRBD1 (5 bases). Germline CDR1 reads MDHEN; CDR2 reads SYDVKM. This CDR3 is built from 12 residues. Trimming removed 2 bases from V and 7 bases from J, with 6 bases in between. The CDR3 DNA reads as TGTGCCAGCAGTTTACAGGGCCAGCCCCAGCATTTT. It yields the protein CASSLQGQPQHF.

The V gene is TRBV7-2, the J gene TRBJ1-3; D is undetermined. The V gene lost 5 bases and the J gene lost 0 bases, with 11 bases spanning the gap. This CDR3 contains 15 residues. Germline values: CDR1 SGHTA, CDR2 FQGNSA. CDR3: CASSLGLFSGNTIYF. The CDR3 bases are TGTGCCAGCAGCCTTGGACTGTTCTCTGGAAACACCATATATTTT. Drawing the rest from reference TRBV7-2 and TRBJ1-3, the complete variable domain is GAGVSQSPSNKVTEKGKDVELRCDPISGHTALYWYRQSLGQGLEFLIYFQGNSAPDKSGLPSDRFSAERTGGSVSTLTIQRTQQEDSAVYLCASSLGLFSGNTIYFGEGSWLTVV.

This clone was detected only a few times. V gene TRBV19 combines with J gene TRBJ1-1, with 7 nucleotides matching TRBD1. This CDR3 contains 14 residues. V dropped 4 bases and J dropped 5; count of bases not matched to a gene: 7. Looked up from germline, CDR1 is LNHDA and CDR2 is SQIVND (reference sequence). The CDR3 loop reads CASSKETGRTEAFF. The CDR3 bases are TGTGCCAGTAGTAAAGAGACAGGGCGGACTGAAGCTTTCTTT.

The rearrangement uses TRBV9 and TRBJ1-2; D might be TRBD1 (6 bases). CDR3 length: 13 amino acids. V was shortened by 2 bases and J by 6 bases, with 11 bases between the two germline ends. Germline V gene sequence: CDR1 SGDLS, CDR2 YYNGEE. This CDR3 reads CASSVQGYDGYTF. In DNA form, the CDR3 reads TGTGCCAGCAGCGTCCAGGGGTACGATGGCTACACCTTC.